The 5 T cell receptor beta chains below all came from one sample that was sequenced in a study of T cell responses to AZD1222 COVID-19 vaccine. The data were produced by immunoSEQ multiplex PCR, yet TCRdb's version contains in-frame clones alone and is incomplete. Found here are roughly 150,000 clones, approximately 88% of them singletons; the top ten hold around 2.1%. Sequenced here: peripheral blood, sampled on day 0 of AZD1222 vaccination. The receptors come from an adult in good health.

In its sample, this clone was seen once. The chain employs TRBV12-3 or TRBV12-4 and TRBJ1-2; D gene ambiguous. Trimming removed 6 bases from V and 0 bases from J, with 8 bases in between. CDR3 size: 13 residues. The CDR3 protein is CASSPSANYGYTF. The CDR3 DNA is TGTGCCAGCAGCCCCTCAGCTAACTATGGCTACACCTTC.

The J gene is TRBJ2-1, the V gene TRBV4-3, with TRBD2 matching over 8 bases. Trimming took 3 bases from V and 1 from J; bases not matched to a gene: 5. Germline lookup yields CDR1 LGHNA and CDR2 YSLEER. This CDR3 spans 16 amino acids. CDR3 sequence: CASSHLSGSSYNEQFF. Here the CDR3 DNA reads TGCGCCAGCAGCCACCTGAGCGGGAGTTCCTACAATGAGCAGTTCTTC.

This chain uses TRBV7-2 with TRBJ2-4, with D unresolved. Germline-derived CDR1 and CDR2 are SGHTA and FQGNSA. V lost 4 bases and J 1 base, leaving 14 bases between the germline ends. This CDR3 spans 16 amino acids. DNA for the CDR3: TGTGCCAGCAGCTCTCTCCCTGATGGGGCCAAAAACATTCAGTACTTC. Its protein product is CASSSLPDGAKNIQYF. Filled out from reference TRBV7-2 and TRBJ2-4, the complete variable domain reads GAGVSQSPSNKVTEKGKDVELRCDPISGHTALYWYRQSLGQGLEFLIYFQGNSAPDKSGLPSDRFSAERTGGSVSTLTIQRTQQEDSAVYLCASSSLPDGAKNIQYFGAGTRLSVL.

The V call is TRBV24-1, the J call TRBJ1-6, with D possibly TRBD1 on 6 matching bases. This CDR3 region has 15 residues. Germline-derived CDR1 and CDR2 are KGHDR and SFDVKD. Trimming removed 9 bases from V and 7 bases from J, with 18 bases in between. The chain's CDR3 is CATPPWGPGNSPLHF. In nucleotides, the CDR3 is TGTGCCACCCCCCCGTGGGGGCCCGGCAATTCACCCCTCCACTTT.

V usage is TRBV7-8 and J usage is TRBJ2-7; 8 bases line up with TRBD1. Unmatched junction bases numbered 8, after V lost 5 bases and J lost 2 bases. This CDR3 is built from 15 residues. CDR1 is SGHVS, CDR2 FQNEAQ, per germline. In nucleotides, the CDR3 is TGTGCCAGCAGCCCATCCGGGACAGGAGCCTACGAGCAGTACTTC. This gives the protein CASSPSGTGAYEQYF.